The rows below give T cell receptor beta chains drawn from one sample of a study of cytomegalovirus exposure and HLA in healthy donors. The protocol was immunoSEQ multiplex PCR, while the TCRdb copy is restricted to in-frame clones and leaves out a portion. This sample has about 130,000 clones, with 83% found just once. The sample was PBMCs. These receptors were collected from a girl aged 2-10 years in good health and CMV-seronegative. Both conserved end residues are part of each CDR3. Fields, in order: J gene, V gene, CDR3 protein.

j_call: TRBJ2-3; v_call: TRBV7-3; cdr3_aa: CASSPPGSTDTQYF
j_call: TRBJ2-5; v_call: TRBV7-2; cdr3_aa: CASSLGLRGGETQYF
j_call: TRBJ1-4; v_call: TRBV15; cdr3_aa: CATSRARGQTNEKLFF
j_call: TRBJ2-2; v_call: TRBV6-5; cdr3_aa: CASSYSKGVGAGELFF
j_call: TRBJ1-1; v_call: TRBV18; cdr3_aa: CASSKDTVNTEAFF
j_call: TRBJ2-7; v_call: TRBV4-1; cdr3_aa: CASSQEETSGVYEQYF
j_call: TRBJ1-1; v_call: TRBV5-5; cdr3_aa: CASSGSGLTEAFF
j_call: TRBJ2-1; v_call: TRBV19; cdr3_aa: CASIRGTSGARGQFF
j_call: TRBJ2-2; v_call: TRBV5-1; cdr3_aa: CASSTDGTGGVSGTGELFF
j_call: TRBJ1-6; v_call: TRBV13; cdr3_aa: CASSFQGSPLHF
j_call: TRBJ1-2; v_call: TRBV7-2; cdr3_aa: CASSSRGRVTF
j_call: TRBJ2-1; v_call: TRBV9; cdr3_aa: CASSAGTRQVNEQFF
j_call: TRBJ1-1; v_call: TRBV30; cdr3_aa: CAWCRGSGTEAFF
j_call: TRBJ2-5; v_call: TRBV9; cdr3_aa: CASSGTRGRGVPQETQYF
j_call: TRBJ2-1; v_call: TRBV29-1; cdr3_aa: CSVQGLLNEQFF
j_call: TRBJ2-7; v_call: TRBV5-4; cdr3_aa: CASSQGAGLIYEQYF
j_call: TRBJ1-5; v_call: TRBV19; cdr3_aa: CASSSRPTGFSNQPQHF
j_call: TRBJ2-3; v_call: TRBV7-9; cdr3_aa: CASTGLAIDTQYF
j_call: TRBJ2-5; v_call: TRBV5-1; cdr3_aa: CASSWGGSRTSGPRETQYF
j_call: TRBJ2-3; v_call: TRBV7-9; cdr3_aa: CASTQSAPGDPDTQYF
j_call: TRBJ2-7; v_call: TRBV28; cdr3_aa: CASSLRDRPYEQYF
j_call: TRBJ1-6; v_call: TRBV18; cdr3_aa: CASSPRTGGDNSPLHF
j_call: TRBJ1-4; v_call: TRBV15; cdr3_aa: CATSRGTGDNEKLFF
j_call: TRBJ1-1; v_call: TRBV2; cdr3_aa: CASIGQGEKRPNTEAFF
j_call: TRBJ1-5; v_call: TRBV7-6; cdr3_aa: CASSLTPDSNQPQHF
j_call: TRBJ2-1; v_call: TRBV7-8; cdr3_aa: CASSLGTHNEQFF
j_call: TRBJ2-5; v_call: TRBV11-2; cdr3_aa: CASSPQETQYF
j_call: TRBJ2-7; v_call: TRBV19; cdr3_aa: CASNSAGSRGEQYF
j_call: TRBJ2-1; v_call: TRBV18; cdr3_aa: CASSPVRGYEQFF
j_call: TRBJ1-6; v_call: TRBV19; cdr3_aa: CASSMGTENSPLHF
j_call: TRBJ2-2; v_call: TRBV6-5; cdr3_aa: CASSYAGLGTGELFF
j_call: TRBJ2-6; v_call: TRBV30; cdr3_aa: CAWSVLGRGIRKFSGANVLTF